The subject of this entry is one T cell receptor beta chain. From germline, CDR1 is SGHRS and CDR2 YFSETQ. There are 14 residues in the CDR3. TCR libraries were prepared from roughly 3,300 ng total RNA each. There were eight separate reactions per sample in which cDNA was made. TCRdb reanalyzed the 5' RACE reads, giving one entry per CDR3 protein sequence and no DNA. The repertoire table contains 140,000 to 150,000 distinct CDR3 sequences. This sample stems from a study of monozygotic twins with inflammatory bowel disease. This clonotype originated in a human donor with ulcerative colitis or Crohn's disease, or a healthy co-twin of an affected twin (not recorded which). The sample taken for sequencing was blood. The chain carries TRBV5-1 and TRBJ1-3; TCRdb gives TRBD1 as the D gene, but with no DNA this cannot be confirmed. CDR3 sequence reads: CASRGTGFGNTIYF.